This T cell receptor (beta chain) emerged from a study of OX40 agonist ivuxolimab in advanced cancers. Worth noting for this clone: Its antigen is still unknown.

Sequenced by immunoSEQ multiplex PCR; TCRdb stores in-frame clones only, minus some. Among more than 40,000 clones listed, 65% to 85% were seen once. General study results and limits: Expanded clones were, on average, more numerous in CD8+ T cells than in CD4+.

The CDR3 loop spans 14 amino acids. V shed 0 bases and J shed 7 bases, with 8 bases lying between them. Germline V gives CDR1 SGHRS, CDR2 YFSETQ. This specimen was CD4+ or CD8+ T cells sorted from blood, taken in a trial of the OX40 agonist ivuxolimab. The V gene is TRBV5-1, the J gene TRBJ1-6; D not certain. The source is an adult with an advanced solid tumor such as melanoma, head and neck, liver or kidney cancer. DNA for the CDR3: TGCGCCAGCAGCTTGGGGAGGGAAAATTCACCCCTCCACTTT. Translating gives CASSLGRENSPLHF. The variable domain in full, completed from reference TRBV5-1 and TRBJ1-6, reads KAGVTQTPRYLIKTRGQQVTLSCSPISGHRSVSWYQQTPGQGLQFLFEYFSETQRNKGNFPGRFSGRQFSNSRSEMNVSTLELGDSALYLCASSLGRENSPLHFGNGTRLTVT.